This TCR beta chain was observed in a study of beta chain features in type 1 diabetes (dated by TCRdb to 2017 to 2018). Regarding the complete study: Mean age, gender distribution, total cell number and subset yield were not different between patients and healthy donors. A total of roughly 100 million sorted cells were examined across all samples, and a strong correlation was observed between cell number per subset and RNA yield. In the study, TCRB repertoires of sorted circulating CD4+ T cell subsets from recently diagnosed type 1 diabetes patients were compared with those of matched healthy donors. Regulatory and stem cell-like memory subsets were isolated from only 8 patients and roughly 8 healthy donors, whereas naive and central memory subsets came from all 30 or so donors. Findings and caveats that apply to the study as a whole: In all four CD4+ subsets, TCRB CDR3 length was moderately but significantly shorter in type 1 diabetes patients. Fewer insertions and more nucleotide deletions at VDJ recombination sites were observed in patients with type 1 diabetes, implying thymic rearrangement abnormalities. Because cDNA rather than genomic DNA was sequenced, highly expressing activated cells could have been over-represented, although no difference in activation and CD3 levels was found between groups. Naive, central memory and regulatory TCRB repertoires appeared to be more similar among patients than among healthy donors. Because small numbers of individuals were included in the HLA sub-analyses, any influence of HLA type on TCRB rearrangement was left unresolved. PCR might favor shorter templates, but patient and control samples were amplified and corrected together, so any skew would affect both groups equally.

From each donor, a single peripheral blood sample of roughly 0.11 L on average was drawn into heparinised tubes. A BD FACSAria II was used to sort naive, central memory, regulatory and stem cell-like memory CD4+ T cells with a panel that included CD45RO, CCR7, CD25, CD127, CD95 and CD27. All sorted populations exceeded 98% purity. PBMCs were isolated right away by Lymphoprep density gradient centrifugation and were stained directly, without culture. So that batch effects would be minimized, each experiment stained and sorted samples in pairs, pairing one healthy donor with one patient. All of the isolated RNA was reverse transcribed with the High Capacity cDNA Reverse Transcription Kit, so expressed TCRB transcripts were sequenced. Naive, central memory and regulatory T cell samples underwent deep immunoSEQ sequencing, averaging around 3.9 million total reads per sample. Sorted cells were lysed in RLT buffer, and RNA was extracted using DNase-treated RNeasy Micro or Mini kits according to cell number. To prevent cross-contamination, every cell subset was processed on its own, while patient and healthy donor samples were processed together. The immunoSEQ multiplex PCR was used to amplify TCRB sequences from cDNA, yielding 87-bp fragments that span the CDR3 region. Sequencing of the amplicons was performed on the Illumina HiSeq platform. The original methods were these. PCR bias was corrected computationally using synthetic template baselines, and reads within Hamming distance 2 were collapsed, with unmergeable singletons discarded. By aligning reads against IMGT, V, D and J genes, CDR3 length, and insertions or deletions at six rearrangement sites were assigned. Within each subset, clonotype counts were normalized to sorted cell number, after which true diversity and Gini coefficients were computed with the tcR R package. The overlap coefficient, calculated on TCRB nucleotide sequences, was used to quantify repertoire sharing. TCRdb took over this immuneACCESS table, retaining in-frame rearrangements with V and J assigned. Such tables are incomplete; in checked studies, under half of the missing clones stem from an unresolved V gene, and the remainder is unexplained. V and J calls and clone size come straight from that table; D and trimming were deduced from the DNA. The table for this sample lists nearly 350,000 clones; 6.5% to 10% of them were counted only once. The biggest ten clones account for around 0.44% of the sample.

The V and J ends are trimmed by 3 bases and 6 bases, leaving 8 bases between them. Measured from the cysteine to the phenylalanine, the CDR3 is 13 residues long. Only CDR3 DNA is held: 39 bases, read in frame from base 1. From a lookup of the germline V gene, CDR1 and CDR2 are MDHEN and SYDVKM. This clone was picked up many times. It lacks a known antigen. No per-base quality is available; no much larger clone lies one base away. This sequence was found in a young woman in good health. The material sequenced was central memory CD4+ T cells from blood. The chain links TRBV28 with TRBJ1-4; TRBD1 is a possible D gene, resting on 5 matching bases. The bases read TGTGCCAGCAGTTTGGGGGGAGATGAAAAACTGTTTTTT. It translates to CASSLGGDEKLFF.